Sequencing of this T cell receptor beta chain was carried out in a study of cytomegalovirus exposure and HLA in healthy donors. About the research overall: Researchers found that less than 90% of 300 to 450 genotyped donors fell within the Caucasian-associated ancestry cluster.

Each of the donors was a healthy bone marrow donor. Regarding the study as a whole: Earlier findings revealed that most TCR beta V segments proved productive either about 87% or about 30% of the time. The study carried out a later analysis of TCR beta sequences. It associated 15,000 to 20,000 of them with specific HLA alleles at a false discovery rate of 0.05.

The sample holds one count of this clone. Antigen: not known. The PCR used 60 Vbeta and 13 Jbeta primers. Clones were read by immunoSEQ multiplex PCR, and TCRdb kept only the in-frame ones, dropping some. Here the sample spans about 120,000 clones, 74% being singletons. Sample: PBMCs. This clonotype originated in a human donor in good health.

CDR3 DNA sequence: TGTGCCAGCAGCTTGCCAGGGGTTTATAATTCACCCCTCCACTTT. Translated: CASSLPGVYNSPLHF. This rearrangement joins TRBV5-5 to TRBJ1-6; D is possibly TRBD1 (6 bases). V shed 1 base and J shed 4 bases, with 9 bases lying between them. The CDR3 totals 15 residues. The germline V gene encodes CDR1 SGHKS and CDR2 YYEKEE (reference sequence).